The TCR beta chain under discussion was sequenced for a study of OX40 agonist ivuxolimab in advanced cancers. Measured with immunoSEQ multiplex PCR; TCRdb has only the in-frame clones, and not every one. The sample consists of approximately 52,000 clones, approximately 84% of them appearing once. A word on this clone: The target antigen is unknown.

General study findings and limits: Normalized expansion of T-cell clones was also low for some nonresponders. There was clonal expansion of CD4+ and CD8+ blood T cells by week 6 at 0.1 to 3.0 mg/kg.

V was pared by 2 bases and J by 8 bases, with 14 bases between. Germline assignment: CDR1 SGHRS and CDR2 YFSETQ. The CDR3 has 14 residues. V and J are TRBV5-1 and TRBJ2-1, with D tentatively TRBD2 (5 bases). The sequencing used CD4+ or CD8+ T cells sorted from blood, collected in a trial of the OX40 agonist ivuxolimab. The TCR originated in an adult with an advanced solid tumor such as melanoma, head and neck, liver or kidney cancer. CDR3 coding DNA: TGCGCCAGCAGCTTAAGGACTGAACGCGATGAGCAGTTCTTC. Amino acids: CASSLRTERDEQFF.